These T cell receptor beta chains were read from a single sample in a study of vaccination and CD4 T cells after COVID-19. The antigens for these receptors are not known. Using its own MiXCR run on the PCR reads, TCRdb lists one record per CDR3 protein. The data show about 10,000 distinct CDR3 sequences, about two thirds seen once. The material sequenced was CD4+ T cells from blood, cultured in vitro. These receptor sequences come from a human donor who had recovered from COVID-19. Both conserved end residues are part of each CDR3. The D gene is left open where the match is weak. Not all rows give a size; the values are once, few, many and, for expanded clones, a class.

TRBV30	TRBD2	.	TRBJ2-3	CAWNIAGGSSTQYF	TGTGCCTGGAATATAGCGGGAGGAAGCAGTACGCAGTATTTT
TRBV18	TRBD1	.	TRBJ1-2	CASSPTDRDYGYTF	TGTGCCAGCTCACCTACCGACAGGGACTATGGCTACACCTTC
TRBV11-3	.	.	TRBJ2-7	CASSLASIVHEQYF	TGTGCCAGCAGCTTAGCTAGCATAGTCCACGAGCAGTACTTC
TRBV7-2	.	.	TRBJ2-3	CASSYDWGTQYF	TGTGCCAGCAGCTACGATTGGGGTACGCAGTATTTT
TRBV7-2	.	.	TRBJ2-1	CASSLLSTPNEQFF	TGTGCCAGCAGCTTATTAAGTACTCCCAATGAGCAGTTCTTC
TRBV2	.	.	TRBJ1-1	CASIPVSGGGTEAFF	TGTGCCAGCATTCCAGTTTCGGGGGGTGGAACTGAAGCTTTCTTT
TRBV15	.	.	TRBJ2-5	CATSRASQQETQYF	TGTGCCACCAGCAGAGCGTCCCAGCAAGAGACCCAGTACTTC
TRBV7-3	.	.	TRBJ1-1	CASSLRGGMAEAFF	TGTGCCAGCAGCCTAAGGGGTGGGATGGCTGAAGCTTTCTTT
TRBV7-2	.	.	TRBJ2-5	CASSTLAPAIETQYF	TGTGCCAGCAGCACGCTAGCGCCCGCCATAGAGACCCAGTACTTC
TRBV7-9	.	.	TRBJ2-3	CASSPNLRADTQYF	TGTGCCAGCAGCCCGAACCTACGCGCAGATACGCAGTATTTT
TRBV7-2	TRBD2	.	TRBJ2-7	CASSWTSGNYEQYF	TGTGCCAGCAGCTGGACTAGCGGGAACTACGAGCAGTACTTC
TRBV6-1	.	.	TRBJ2-3	CASSEGPMVATDTQYF	TGTGCCAGCAGTGAAGGTCCTATGGTGGCCACAGATACGCAGTATTTT
TRBV4-3	.	.	TRBJ2-7	CASSSNGFPRGFYEQYF	TGCGCCAGCAGCTCCAATGGGTTCCCTAGGGGTTTCTACGAGCAGTACTTC
TRBV7-9	.	few	TRBJ1-2	CASSLGGGLYGYTF	TGTGCCAGCAGCTTAGGGGGGGGCCTCTATGGCTACACCTTC
TRBV5-8	.	.	TRBJ2-7	CASSFLSYEQYF	TGTGCCAGCAGCTTCCTATCCTACGAGCAGTACTTC
TRBV7-6	TRBD2	.	TRBJ2-3	CASSLGLANTVLDTQYF	TGTGCCAGCAGCTTGGGACTAGCGAACACCGTTTTGGATACGCAGTATTTT
TRBV6-1	.	few	TRBJ2-2	CATRVDGTGELFF	TGTGCCACCAGGGTCGACGGCACCGGGGAGCTGTTTTTT
TRBV7-2	TRBD2	few	TRBJ2-5	CASKPKGLAGGLWETQYF	TGTGCCAGCAAACCCAAAGGACTAGCGGGGGGGCTCTGGGAGACCCAGTACTTC
TRBV2	.	.	TRBJ1-6	CASRETGLGSPLHF	TGTGCCAGCAGGGAAACAGGGTTAGGTTCACCCCTCCACTTT
TRBV7-9	.	.	TRBJ2-2	CASSLGRMTGELFF	TGTGCCAGCAGCTTAGGACGGATGACCGGGGAGCTGTTTTTT
TRBV7-8	.	few	TRBJ1-3	CASSLDRASSGNTIYF	TGTGCCAGCAGCTTAGACAGGGCTTCCTCTGGAAACACCATATATTTT
TRBV27	.	.	TRBJ1-6	CASGGTKSLPLHF	TGTGCCAGCGGTGGGACCAAGTCATTACCCCTCCACTTT
TRBV2	TRBD1	few	TRBJ1-2	CASRGSDRRGYTF	TGTGCCAGCAGGGGCTCGGACAGGCGCGGCTACACCTTC
TRBV27	.	few	TRBJ1-2	CASSSQGTRNYGYTF	TGTGCCAGCAGTTCGCAAGGGACACGTAACTATGGCTACACCTTC
TRBV11-2	.	.	TRBJ1-2	CASSFGRGERYTF	TGTGCCAGCAGCTTTGGGAGGGGTGAGCGCTACACCTTC
TRBV20-1	TRBD2	few	TRBJ2-5	CSARGSSGGRETQYF	TGCAGTGCTAGAGGTTCCAGCGGGGGGAGGGAGACCCAGTACTTC
TRBV12-3/TRBV12-4	.	once	TRBJ1-5	CASSLLYNQPQHF	TGTGCCAGCAGTTTACTCTACAATCAGCCCCAGCATTTT